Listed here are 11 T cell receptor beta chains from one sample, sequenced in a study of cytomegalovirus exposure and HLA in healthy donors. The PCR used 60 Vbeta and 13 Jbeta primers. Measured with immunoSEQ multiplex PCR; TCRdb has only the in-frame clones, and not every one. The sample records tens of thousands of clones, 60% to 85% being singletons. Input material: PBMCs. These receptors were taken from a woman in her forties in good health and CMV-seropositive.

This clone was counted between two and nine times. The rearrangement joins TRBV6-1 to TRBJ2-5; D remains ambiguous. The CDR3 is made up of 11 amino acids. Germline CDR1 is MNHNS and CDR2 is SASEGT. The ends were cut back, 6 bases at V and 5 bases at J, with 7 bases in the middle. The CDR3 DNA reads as TGTGCCAGCAGGAGGTTTGAGACCCAGTACTTC. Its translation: CASRRFETQYF.

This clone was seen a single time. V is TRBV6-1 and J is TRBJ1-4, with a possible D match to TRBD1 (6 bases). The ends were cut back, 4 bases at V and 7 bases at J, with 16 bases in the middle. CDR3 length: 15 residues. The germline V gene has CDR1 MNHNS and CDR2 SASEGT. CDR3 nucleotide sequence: TGTGCCAGCAGTGGGGGACACCAAGGAGGTGAAAAACTGTTTTTT. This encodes CASSGGHQGGEKLFF.

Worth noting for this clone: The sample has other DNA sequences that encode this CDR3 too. The CDR3 coding sequence is TGCGCCAGCAGCACGGACAGCTTGAACACTGAAGCTTTCTTT. Translation gives CASSTDSLNTEAFF. The chain recombines TRBV5-1 with TRBJ1-1; possible D gene TRBD1, 6 bases. The V gene's germline CDR1 is SGHRS and CDR2 YFSETQ. Deletions cut 4 bases from V and 0 bases from J, with 10 bases between. The CDR3 is 14 amino acids.

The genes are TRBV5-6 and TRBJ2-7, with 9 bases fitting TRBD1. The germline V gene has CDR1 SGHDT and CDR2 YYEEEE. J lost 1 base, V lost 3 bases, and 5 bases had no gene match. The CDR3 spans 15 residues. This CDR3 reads CASSSDRGVSYEQYF. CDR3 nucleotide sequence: TGTGCCAGCAGCTCGGACAGGGGAGTTTCCTACGAGCAGTACTTC.

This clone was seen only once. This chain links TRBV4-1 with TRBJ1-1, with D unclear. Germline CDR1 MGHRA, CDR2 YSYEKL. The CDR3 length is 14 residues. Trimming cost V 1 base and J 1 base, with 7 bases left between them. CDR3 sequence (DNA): TGCGCCAGCAGCCAAGTGAGGCAGAACACTGAAGCTTTCTTT. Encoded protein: CASSQVRQNTEAFF.

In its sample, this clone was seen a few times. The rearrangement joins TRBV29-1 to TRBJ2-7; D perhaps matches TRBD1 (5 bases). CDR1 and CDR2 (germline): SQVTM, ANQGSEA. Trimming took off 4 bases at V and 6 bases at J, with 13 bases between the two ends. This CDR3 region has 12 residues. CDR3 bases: TGCAGCGTTGGTGAGCACAGGAGCGAGCAGTACTTC. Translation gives CSVGEHRSEQYF.

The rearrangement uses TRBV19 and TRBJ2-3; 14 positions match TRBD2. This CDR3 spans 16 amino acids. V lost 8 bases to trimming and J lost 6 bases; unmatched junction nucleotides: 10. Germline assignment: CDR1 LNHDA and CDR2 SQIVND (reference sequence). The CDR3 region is CASAHQGTSGSDTQYF. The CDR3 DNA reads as TGTGCCAGTGCCCATCAGGGGACTAGCGGGAGTGATACGCAGTATTTT. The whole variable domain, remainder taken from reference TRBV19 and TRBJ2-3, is DGGITQSPKYLFRKEGQNVTLSCEQNLNHDAMYWYRQDPGQGLRLIYYSQIVNDFQKGDIAEGYSVSREKKESFPLTVTSAQKNPTAFYLCASAHQGTSGSDTQYFGPGTRLTVL.

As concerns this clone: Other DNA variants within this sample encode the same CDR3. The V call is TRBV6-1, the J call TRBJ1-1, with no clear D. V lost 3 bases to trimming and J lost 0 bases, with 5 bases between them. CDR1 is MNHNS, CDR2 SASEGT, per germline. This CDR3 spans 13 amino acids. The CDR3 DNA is TGTGCCAGCAGTGACAGGATGAACACTGAAGCTTTCTTT. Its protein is CASSDRMNTEAFF.

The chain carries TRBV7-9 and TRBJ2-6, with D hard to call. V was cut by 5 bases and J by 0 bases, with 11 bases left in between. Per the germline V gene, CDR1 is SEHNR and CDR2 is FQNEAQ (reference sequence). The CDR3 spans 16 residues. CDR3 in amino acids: CASSHRRDSGANVLTF. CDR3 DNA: TGTGCCAGCAGCCACCGAAGAGACTCTGGGGCCAACGTCCTGACTTTC.

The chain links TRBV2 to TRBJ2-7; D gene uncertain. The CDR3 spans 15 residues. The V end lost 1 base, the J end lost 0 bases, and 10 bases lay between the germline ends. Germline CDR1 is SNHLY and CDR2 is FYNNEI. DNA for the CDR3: TGTGCCAGCAGTGAAGGGTCCTATCCCTCCTACGAGCAGTACTTC. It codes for CASSEGSYPSYEQYF.

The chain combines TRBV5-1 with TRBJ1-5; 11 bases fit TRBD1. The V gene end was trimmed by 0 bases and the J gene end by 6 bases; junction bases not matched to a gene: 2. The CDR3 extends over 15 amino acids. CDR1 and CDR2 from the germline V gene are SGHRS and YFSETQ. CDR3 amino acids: CASSLGGQGVQPQHF. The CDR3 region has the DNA TGCGCCAGCAGCTTGGGGGGACAGGGGGTTCAGCCCCAGCATTTT.